This TCR beta chain was sequenced for a study of cytomegalovirus exposure and HLA in healthy donors (dated 2017 in TCRdb). Notes on the research overall: An earlier analysis of 587 of the donors reported 276 Gb of sequence data and 117 million unique TCR beta sequences obtained from about 179 million T cells. Roughly 300 gigabases of sequencing data and 78 million or so unique TCR sequences were included in an early release covering over 600 HLA-typed donors. The genetic ancestry cluster associated with self-reported Caucasian donors included roughly four fifths of the roughly 400 genotyped donors. The aim of the study was to test whether cataloging public T cell receptors could identify signatures of past pathogen exposure. The T cell repertoires of roughly 660 subjects were profiled by immunosequencing and related to cytomegalovirus serostatus. In addition to the first cohort of 666 subjects, a separate validation cohort of about 120 different subjects was used. The study combined high-throughput TCR immunosequencing, statistical association of individual TCRs with disease status, and machine learning to predict cytomegalovirus infection status. In a later analysis, previously published TCR beta repertoires from some 640 donors were re-analyzed and high-resolution HLA genotyping was added so that TCR occurrence patterns could be studied. The later analysis used no new phenotypic data to find candidate immune exposures, relying instead on TCR beta sequences and their occurrence across donors. An earlier analysis of around 640 of the donors used high-throughput TCR beta sequencing to judge whether each TCR beta V gene segment behaved as functional or pseudogenic. Donor age, sex, ethnicity and CMV serostatus were compiled alongside the repertoire data. In a later genetic analysis, genome-wide SNP genotypes for about 55% of the roughly 670 donors were used, and that subset was treated as a discovery cohort. Every repertoire in the discovery cohort had been generated on one and the same sequencing platform. Class I and class II HLA loci were covered by the typing at four-digit resolution. The number of typed donors differed by locus: 629-630 for A, B, C, DRB1 and DQB1; 522 for DQA1; some 610 for DPA1; and roughly 490 for DPB1. Four or five DR-DQ haplotypes were handled as single units for association and clustering, since linkage in the cohort was strong. Among almost 400 genotyped donors of the cohort, an average of around 240,000 unique TCR beta nucleotide sequences were sequenced per donor, roughly a sixth of them non-productive. Results and caveats for the whole study, not just this receptor: A total of 150 to 200 TCR beta chains were listed by the study as associated with cytomegalovirus. Compared with the roughly 670-donor mean, donors in an Asian-associated ancestry cluster had fewer N-insertions in productive TCRs, according to a later genetic analysis. In an earlier analysis of 587 of the donors, most TCR beta V segments appeared in productive rearrangements about 87% or about 30% of the time, broadly matching IMGT annotations. The authors suggested that the approach could potentially be generalized to other disease states and immunological phenotypes. The classifier was reported to diagnose cytomegalovirus status with high specificity and sensitivity in both the original and validation cohorts. Three of the identified cytomegalovirus-associated TCR beta chains were confirmed in vitro to be specific for cytomegalovirus antigens. A later genetic analysis associated a missense DCLRE1C variant with V-gene and J-gene trimming of TCR beta chains, and an independent cohort replicated the association. A further reported finding was that TCR beta sequences accurately predicted the HLA-A and HLA-B alleles for most subjects in the first cohort. Compared with equally common non-associated chains, HLA-associated TCR beta chains in a later analysis were more clonally expanded and had lower generation probabilities. The earlier analysis of some 560 of the donors excluded roughly 17 rarely observed V segments, including chromosome 9 orphons, because counts were too low. Sequencing depth was assumed to be roughly uniform across donors in the presence/absence analyses, though that assumption may not hold. While some public TCRs were present in many individuals, most TCR sequences turned up only very rarely across donors. The sequencing pipeline was judged likely to have produced a cluster of highly shared sequence variants as a technical artifact. Because some donors lacked HLA typing at each locus, the association tests relied only on the typed subset. When HLA alleles, especially DR and DQ, strongly co-occurred, attributing TCR associations to individual alleles was difficult. At a false discovery rate of 0.05, a later analysis linked approximately 18,000 TCR beta sequences to specific HLA alleles. Correlated functional status among segregating V segments might be attributable to linkage disequilibrium, but an unknown experimental factor could not be ruled out. A later analysis found that most CMV-associated TCR beta chains appeared HLA-restricted, with HLA associations seemingly driven largely by CMV exposure. In a later analysis, several top co-occurrence clusters were reported to appear linked to parvovirus B19, influenza, CMV and Epstein-Barr virus. For the cohort, immune exposure information was limited to CMV serostatus. Some IMGT-functional V segments, including TRBV6-2 and TRBV6-3, could not be told apart with the 87-base-pair reads, so those segments were excluded. The cohort was sequenced for TCR beta chains only, and without alpha or paired-chain data the features that could be detected were limited. In a later analysis, the rate of TCR association differed among HLA loci, with DRB1 alleles having the most associated TCRs and HLA-C alleles having the fewest.

About this clone: The specificity of this receptor is unknown. No quality values exist for individual bases; no much larger clone is one base distant.

The cohort consisted of more than 650 healthy bone marrow donors. At the time of sampling, all cohort members were nominally healthy, though unrecorded immune exposures were likely present. The donor was CMV seropositive and was included in the group of 250 to 300 seropositive cohort members. A peripheral blood sample was provided by each donor, and peripheral blood mononuclear cells were used for TCR beta sequencing. Genomic DNA extraction from the blood cell samples was performed with the Qiagen DNeasy Blood Extraction Kit. The protocol used for the library was the immunoSEQ multiplex PCR assay. For the multiplex PCR, a mixture combining 60 forward primers for TCR Vbeta segments and 13 reverse primers for TCR Jbeta segments was used. The CDR3 region of rearranged TCR beta genes was amplified from genomic DNA with a multiplex PCR assay. The amplified TCR beta libraries were sequenced on the Illumina HiSeq System as 87-base-pair reads. The authors' analysis ran thus. A later analysis tallied 80 million to 95 million unique TCR beta chains across the approximately 670 repertoires, and approximately 12 million of those chains were shared by two or more donors. Raw reads were error-corrected and collapsed into unique sequences by a nearest-neighbor algorithm in which closely related sequences were merged to remove PCR and sequencing errors. V, D and J gene segments were assigned by aligning CDR3 sequences to IMGT reference sequences. For a sequence to be retained, a match of at least six nucleotides to both a V gene segment and a J gene segment was required. Rearrangements were classified as productive when the CDR3 lacked stop codons and remained in frame with V and J, and all other rearrangements were classified as non-productive. CDR3 was defined by IMGT convention, running from the second conserved V-encoded cysteine to the conserved J-encoded phenylalanine. In an earlier analysis of some 550 of the donors, sequences lacking an unambiguous match to a single V gene segment were excluded. In an earlier analysis of approximately 590 of the donors, V segments were called functional above 56.7% productive rearrangements and were called segregating when the between-donor standard deviation exceeded 5%. A statistical classification framework was built for diagnosing cytomegalovirus status from the catalog of TCR beta chain sequences. In a later analysis, TCR nucleotide sequences were compared against IMGT/GENE-DB human TR gene sequences so that V and J genes could be assigned. Using the TCRdist pipeline, a later analysis assigned CDR3 sequences along with most-parsimonious VDJ recombination scenarios. In a later analysis, every TCR beta chain was defined by the combination of its CDR3 amino acid sequence and its V-gene family, and reads without a unique V-gene family were dropped. To address suspected cross-contamination and a sequencing artifact, a later analysis removed approximately 600 highly shared, low-generation-probability nucleotide sequences. For each public chain, a later analysis derived a clonal expansion index from normalized ranks of inferred template counts within each repertoire. In a later analysis, generation probabilities were computed with a VDJ recombination model fitted to out-of-frame rearrangements, and the resulting probabilities were checked against IGoR. In a later analysis, hypergeometric tests were used to score TCR-TCR, TCR-HLA and TCR-CMV co-occurrence, with a repertoire-size bias correction applied to TCR pairs. In a later analysis, false discovery rates were estimated by permuting HLA or CMV assignments 20 times. In a later analysis, co-occurring TCRs were grouped with DBSCAN, and TCRdist sequence similarity was added when clustering was performed within HLA-allele-positive subsets. Co-occurrence clustering excluded repertoires with fewer than 30,000 or more than 120,000 public chains, plus five with anomalous nucleotide sharing. TCRdb provides this immuneACCESS table in a form limited to in-frame rearrangements. Some clones are lacking; in checked studies, under half of them reflect an unresolved V gene, and why the rest are absent is not known. The DNA gave D and trimming, while V, J and clone size come from that table. The sample table lists under 60,000 clones, roughly 80% of them with a count of one. Approximately 3.4% of the sample is in the top ten clones.

The germline V gene provides CDR1 SGHVS and CDR2 FNYEAQ. V is pared back by 2 bases and J by 0 bases, with 11 bases lying between the germline termini. The CDR3, cysteine through phenylalanine, is 16 amino acids long. Of the read, only the CDR3 DNA is kept; its 48 bases are in frame from base 1. Sample: PBMCs. This chain is built from TRBV7-6 and TRBJ1-3; the D gene is unclear. This TCR was sampled from a woman in her forties in good health and CMV-seropositive. The CDR3 protein: CASSLLPDHSGNTIYF. DNA sequence: TGTGCCAGCAGCTTACTCCCAGATCACTCTGGAAACACCATATATTTT.